The sequence of this T cell receptor beta chain was determined in a study of T cell responses to AZD1222 COVID-19 vaccine. Clones were read by immunoSEQ multiplex PCR, and TCRdb kept only the in-frame ones, dropping some. This sample has some 79,000 clones, with 70% to 90% found just once. Trimming took 5 bases from V and 6 from J; bases not matched to a gene: 6. The germline CDR1 and CDR2 sequences are SGHTA and FQGNSA. CDR3 length equals 16 residues. This clone was picked up a small number of times. The sample consisted of peripheral blood, taken 28 days after the second AZD1222 dose. The sequence was collected from an adult who received the AZD1222 COVID-19 vaccine. J is TRBJ2-3 and V is TRBV7-2; 15 bases match TRBD2. CDR3 coding DNA: TGTGCCAGCAGCCCTCGGACTAGCGGGAGGGGTGATACGCAGTATTTT. This gives the protein CASSPRTSGRGDTQYF.